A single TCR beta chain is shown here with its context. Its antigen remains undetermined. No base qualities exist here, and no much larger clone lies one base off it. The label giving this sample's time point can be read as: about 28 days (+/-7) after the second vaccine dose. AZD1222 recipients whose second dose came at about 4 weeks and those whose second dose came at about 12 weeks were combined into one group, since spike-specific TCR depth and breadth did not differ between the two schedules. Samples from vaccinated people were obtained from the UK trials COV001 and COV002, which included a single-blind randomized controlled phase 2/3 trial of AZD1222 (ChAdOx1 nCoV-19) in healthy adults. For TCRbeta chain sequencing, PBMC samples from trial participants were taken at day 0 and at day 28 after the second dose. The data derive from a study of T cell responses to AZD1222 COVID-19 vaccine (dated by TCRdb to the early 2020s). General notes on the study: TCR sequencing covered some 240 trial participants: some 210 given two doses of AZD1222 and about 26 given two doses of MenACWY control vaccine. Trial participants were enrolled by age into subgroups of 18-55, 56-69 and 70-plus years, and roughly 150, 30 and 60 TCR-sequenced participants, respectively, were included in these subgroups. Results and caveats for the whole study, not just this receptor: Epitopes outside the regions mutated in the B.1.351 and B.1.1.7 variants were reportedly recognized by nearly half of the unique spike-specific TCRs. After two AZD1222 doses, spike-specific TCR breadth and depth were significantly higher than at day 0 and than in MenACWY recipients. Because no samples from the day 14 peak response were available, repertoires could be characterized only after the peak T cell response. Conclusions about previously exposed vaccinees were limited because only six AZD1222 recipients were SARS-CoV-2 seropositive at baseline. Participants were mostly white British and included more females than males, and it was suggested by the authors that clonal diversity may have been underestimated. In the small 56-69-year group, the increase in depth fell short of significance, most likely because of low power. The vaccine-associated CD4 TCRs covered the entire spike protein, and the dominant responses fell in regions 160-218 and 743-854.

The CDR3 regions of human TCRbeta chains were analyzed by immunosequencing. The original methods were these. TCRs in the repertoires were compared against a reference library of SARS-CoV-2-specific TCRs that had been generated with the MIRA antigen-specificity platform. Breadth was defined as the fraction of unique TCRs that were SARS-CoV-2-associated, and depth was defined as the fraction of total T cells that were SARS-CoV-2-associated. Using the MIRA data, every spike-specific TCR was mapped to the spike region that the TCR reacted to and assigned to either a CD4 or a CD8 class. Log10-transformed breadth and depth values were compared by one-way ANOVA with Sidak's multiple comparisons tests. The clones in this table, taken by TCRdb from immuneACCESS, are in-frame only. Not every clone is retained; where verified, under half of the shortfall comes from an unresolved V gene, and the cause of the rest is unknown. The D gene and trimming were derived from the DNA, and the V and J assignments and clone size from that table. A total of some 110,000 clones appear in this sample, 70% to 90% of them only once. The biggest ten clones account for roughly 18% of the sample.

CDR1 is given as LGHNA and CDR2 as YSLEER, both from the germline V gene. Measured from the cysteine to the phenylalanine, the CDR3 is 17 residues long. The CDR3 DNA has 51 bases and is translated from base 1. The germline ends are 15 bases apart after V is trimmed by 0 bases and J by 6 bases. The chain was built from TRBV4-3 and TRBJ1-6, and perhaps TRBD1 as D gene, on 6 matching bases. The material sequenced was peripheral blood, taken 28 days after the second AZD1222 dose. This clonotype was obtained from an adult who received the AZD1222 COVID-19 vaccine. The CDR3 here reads CASSQDLGALFNSPLHF. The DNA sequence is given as TGCGCCAGCAGCCAAGATTTGGGGGCCTTGTTTAATTCACCCCTCCACTTT.